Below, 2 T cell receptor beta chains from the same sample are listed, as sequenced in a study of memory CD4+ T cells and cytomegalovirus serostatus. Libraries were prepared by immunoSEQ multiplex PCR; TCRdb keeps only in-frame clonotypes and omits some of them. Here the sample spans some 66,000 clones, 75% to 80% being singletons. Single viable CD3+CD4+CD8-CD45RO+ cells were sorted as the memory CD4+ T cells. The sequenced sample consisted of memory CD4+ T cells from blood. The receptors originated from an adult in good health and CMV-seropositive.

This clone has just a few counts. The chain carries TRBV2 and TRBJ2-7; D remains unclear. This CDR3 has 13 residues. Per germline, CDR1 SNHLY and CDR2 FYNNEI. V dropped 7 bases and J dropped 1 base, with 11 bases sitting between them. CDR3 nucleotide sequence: TGTGCCAGCAACGGCCCCTTTTCCTACGAGCAGTACTTC. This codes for CASNGPFSYEQYF.

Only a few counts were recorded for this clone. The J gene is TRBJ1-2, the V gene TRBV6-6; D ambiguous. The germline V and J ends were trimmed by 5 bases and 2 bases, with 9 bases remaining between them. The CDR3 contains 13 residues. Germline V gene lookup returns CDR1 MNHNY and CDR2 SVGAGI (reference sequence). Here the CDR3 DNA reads TGTGCCAGCAGTGTCGAACTCAACTATGGCTACACCTTC. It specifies CASSVELNYGYTF.